The 31 T cell receptor beta chains below come from one sample, sequenced in a study of patients and donors after allogeneic stem cell transplantation. TCRdb reanalysed the RT-PCR reads using MiXCR and keeps one entry per CDR3 protein. The sample consists of a few hundred thousand distinct CDR3 sequences, 11% to 15% of them appearing once. Source material: blood, either unsorted or a sorted T cell fraction (not recorded which). The source of these receptors is a human donor who was either an allogeneic HSCT recipient or a stem cell or donor lymphocyte infusion donor (not recorded which). It is not recorded whose cells these are; they may come from a transplant donor.

Ten or more counts support this clonotype. The DNA for the CDR3 is TGTGCCAGCAGCACAAGGCCCGGCACTGAAGCTTTCTTT. Its translation is CASSTRPGTEAFF. The genes are TRBV9 and TRBJ1-1; D not certain. There are 13 residues in the CDR3. Germline values: CDR1 SGDLS, CDR2 YYNGEE. Trimming removed 4 bases at V and 4 bases at J, with 11 bases between.

This clonotype was counted only a few times. The rearrangement links TRBV6-5 to TRBJ1-2; D remains ambiguous. The CDR3 is 13 amino acids. The germline V and J ends were trimmed by 4 bases and 3 bases, with 9 bases remaining between them. CDR1 is MNHEY and CDR2 is SVGAGI in the germline V gene. CDR3 residues: CASSLRGYYGYTF. CDR3 sequence (DNA): TGTGCCAGCAGTTTGCGGGGATACTATGGCTACACCTTC.

This clonotype was seen repeatedly, ten times or more. The rearrangement uses TRBV2 and TRBJ1-1; TRBD1 agrees at 8 bases. The germline CDR1 and CDR2 sequences are SNHLY and FYNNEI. V gave up 2 bases and J gave up 5 bases; unmatched junction bases: 1. The CDR3 sequence is 13 residues long. The CDR3: CASSEQGATEAFF. The CDR3 coding sequence is TGTGCCAGCAGTGAACAGGGGGCTACTGAAGCTTTCTTT. Full variable domain (rest looked up from reference TRBV2 and TRBJ1-1): EPEVTQTPSHQVTQMGQEVILRCVPISNHLYFYWYRQILGQKVEFLVSFYNNEISEKSEIFDDQFSVERPDGSNFTLKIRSTKLEDSAMYFCASSEQGATEAFFGQGTRLTVV.

The CDR3 DNA is TGTGCCAGCAGCCTAGAGGTAGGGGGCGCGCTCTACGAGCAGTACTTC. This sequence encodes CASSLEVGGALYEQYF. This sequence joins TRBV12-3 or TRBV12-4 and TRBJ2-7; 7 bases are shared with TRBD1. This CDR3 is 16 amino acids long. Trimming at V came to 6 bases and at J to 3 bases, leaving 14 bases not matched to a gene.

This clonotype was observed a handful of times. CDR3 in amino acids: CASSIMTSGQYF. The CDR3 DNA is TGTGCCAGCAGCATTATGACGTCGGGGCAGTACTTC. The V call is TRBV12-3 or TRBV12-4, the J call TRBJ2-7, with no clear D. V was shortened by 6 bases and J by 9 bases, with 15 bases between the two germline ends. The CDR3 consists of 12 residues.

This clonotype showed up just a few times. The chain links TRBV4-3 to TRBJ1-6; D is possibly TRBD1 (6 bases). CDR3 length: 15 amino acids. Trimming shortened V by 0 bases and J by 9 bases, and 12 bases separated the two germline ends. The germline gives CDR1 LGHNA, CDR2 YSLEER. CDR3 amino acids: CASSQDPGAVSPLHF. The CDR3 DNA follows: TGCGCCAGCAGCCAAGATCCGGGGGCTGTTTCACCCCTCCACTTT.

This clonotype showed up just a few times. This rearrangement joins TRBV6-1 to TRBJ1-6; D gene ambiguous. This CDR3 spans 15 amino acids. CDR1 MNHNS and CDR2 SASEGT come from the germline V gene. Trimming pared 4 bases from V and 0 bases from J, leaving 7 bases between. The CDR3: CASSAVLSYNSPLHF. CDR3 sequence (DNA): TGTGCCAGCAGTGCCGTCCTCTCCTATAATTCACCCCTCCACTTT.

The chain links TRBV4-3 to TRBJ1-4; D gene ambiguous. Germline CDR1 is LGHNA and CDR2 is YSLEER. CDR3 length: 13 residues. Trimming stripped 3 bases from V and 7 bases from J, with 9 bases between. DNA of the CDR3: TGCGCCAGCAGCCAGGTCCCAGGTGAAAAACTGTTTTTT. This sequence encodes CASSQVPGEKLFF.

Only a few counts were recorded for this clonotype. J is TRBJ1-4 and V is TRBV5-1, with D perhaps TRBD1 (5 bases). This CDR3 has 14 residues. Between the trimmed V and J ends, which lost 7 bases and 4 bases, there was a span of 14 bases. Germline lookup yields CDR1 SGHRS and CDR2 YFSETQ. In nucleotides, the CDR3 is TGCGCCAGCCACCTGGGACTGAGTAATGAAAAACTGTTTTTT. It yields the protein CASHLGLSNEKLFF.

In its sample, this clonotype is medium-sized. The chain has TRBV19 and TRBJ1-1; D ambiguous. This CDR3 spans 15 amino acids. The V gene lost 1 base and the J gene lost 0 bases, with 9 bases spanning the gap. CDR1 LNHDA and CDR2 SQIVND come from the germline V gene (reference sequence). The CDR3 DNA reads TGTGCCAGTAGTATAGTCGGGAGCATGAACACTGAAGCTTTCTTT. The encoded protein is CASSIVGSMNTEAFF.

This clonotype has at least ten counts. The CDR3 DNA sequence: TGCGCCAGCAGCTTGAACGACTACGAGCAGTACTTC. It specifies CASSLNDYEQYF. The chain employs TRBV5-1 and TRBJ2-7; D uncertain. Germline V gene data show CDR1 as SGHRS and CDR2 as YFSETQ. V shed 1 base and J shed 3 bases, with 5 bases lying between them. The CDR3 extends over 12 amino acids.

The rearrangement links TRBV6-4 to TRBJ1-1; D uncertain. Trimming pared 3 bases from V and 1 base from J, leaving 9 bases between. From germline, CDR1 is MRHNA and CDR2 SNTAGT. CDR3 length equals 14 residues. CDR3 sequence (DNA): TGTGCCAGCAGTGAAGGAGAGACGAACACTGAAGCTTTCTTT. It encodes CASSEGETNTEAFF.

A few counts support this clonotype. The chain combines TRBV2 with TRBJ2-2; D may be TRBD1 (8 bases). Germline V CDR1 and CDR2: SNHLY, FYNNEI. The V and J ends lost 8 bases and 5 bases respectively, with 18 bases between them. The length of the CDR3 is 15 residues. The chain's CDR3 is CASERTGRATGELFF. The CDR3 DNA reads TGTGCCAGCGAACGGACAGGGAGGGCGACCGGGGAGCTGTTTTTT.

This rearrangement joins TRBV4-3 to TRBJ2-1; TRBD1 is a possible D gene (6 bases). This CDR3 has 16 amino acids. Per the germline V gene, CDR1 is LGHNA and CDR2 is YSLEER. Trimming took 4 bases from V and 4 from J, leaving 17 bases between them. In nucleotides, the CDR3 is TGCGCCAGCAGCCTCGAAGCAGGGGAGCGATACAATGAGCAGTTCTTC. Translation gives CASSLEAGERYNEQFF.

This chain uses TRBV5-4 with TRBJ2-2; 7 nucleotides align to TRBD1. This CDR3 has 16 residues. Germline loops: CDR1 SGHNT, CDR2 YYREEE (reference sequence). Trimming cost V 4 bases and J 7 bases; bases outside gene matches: 13. The CDR3 DNA reads as TGTGCCAGCAGCAGCCGGGCAGGACAGGCCGGCGGGGAGCTGTTTTTT. Translating gives CASSSRAGQAGGELFF.

This clonotype was recorded at least ten times. The chain has TRBV3-1 and TRBJ2-2; TRBD1 matches 9 bases. This CDR3 is 13 amino acids long. J was trimmed by 6 bases and V by 4 bases; bases with no gene match: 0. Per the germline V gene, CDR1 is LGHDT and CDR2 is YNNKEL (reference sequence). The CDR3 nucleotides are TGTGCCAGCAGCCGGACAGGGGCCGGGGAGCTGTTTTTT. It specifies CASSRTGAGELFF.

This clonotype was observed a handful of times. V usage is TRBV27 and J usage is TRBJ2-3; 7 positions match TRBD2. Trimming at V came to 4 bases and at J to 4 bases, leaving 8 bases not matched to a gene. CDR1 and CDR2 (germline): MNHEY, SMNVEV (reference sequence). The CDR3 is made up of 15 amino acids. The CDR3 DNA is TGTGCCAGCAGTTGGGGGGGTCCCGCCCCAGATACGCAGTATTTT. It specifies CASSWGGPAPDTQYF.

This clonotype turned up a few times. The CDR3 region is CASSLGGGARETQYF. For the CDR3, the DNA is TGTGCCAGCAGCTTAGGAGGGGGCGCGAGAGAGACCCAGTACTTC. The V gene is TRBV7-3, the J gene TRBJ2-5; D may be TRBD1 (7 bases). The germline V gene encodes CDR1 SGHTA and CDR2 FQGTGA. Trimming pared 2 bases from V and 4 bases from J, leaving 14 bases between. The CDR3 covers 15 residues.

In its sample, this clonotype was seen a few times. This chain uses TRBV20-1 with TRBJ2-7, with 7 positions matching TRBD1. The V and J ends lost 6 bases and 1 base, in that order; junction bases with no gene match: 15. From germline, CDR1 is DFQATT and CDR2 SNEGSKA (reference sequence). This CDR3 contains 16 residues. The chain's CDR3 is CSALGLRGPRSYEQYF. CDR3 DNA sequence: TGCAGTGCCCTAGGGTTAAGGGGGCCCCGATCCTACGAGCAGTACTTC.

The genes are TRBV6-2 or TRBV6-3 and TRBJ1-2, with TRBD1 identical over 9 bases. V shed 4 bases and J 14 bases; nucleotides not matched to a gene: 5. This CDR3 contains 11 residues. Germline assignment: CDR1 MNHEY and CDR2 SVGEGT. CDR3 protein: CASSSRQGETF. DNA for the CDR3: TGTGCCAGCAGTTCCCGACAGGGGGAGACCTTC.

The V and J genes are TRBV6-1 and TRBJ1-4, with D possibly being TRBD1 (5 bases). The CDR3 spans 14 residues. Looked up from germline, CDR1 is MNHNS and CDR2 is SASEGT. Trimming took off 8 bases at V and 3 bases at J, with 13 bases between the two ends. CDR3 sequence: CASRLRAANEKLFF. The CDR3 DNA reads as TGTGCCAGCCGCCTCAGGGCAGCTAATGAAAAACTGTTTTTT.

This clonotype appeared many times. V and J are TRBV28 and TRBJ2-3; 10 bases match TRBD2. The CDR3 totals 15 residues. Losses at the gene ends were 4 bases for V and 6 bases for J; bases not matched to a gene: 7. Germline CDR1 reads MDHEN; CDR2 reads SYDVKM. This chain's CDR3 is CASSSLAGALDTQYF. CDR3 nucleotide sequence: TGTGCCAGCAGTTCGCTAGCGGGAGCTTTGGATACGCAGTATTTT.

The chain couples TRBV24-1 to TRBJ2-2; D remains unclear. Germline CDR1 is KGHDR and CDR2 is SFDVKD. V was cut by 6 bases and J by 7 bases, with 11 bases left in between. The CDR3 contains 13 residues. DNA for the CDR3: TGTGCCACCAGTAGGCAGGTGGACGGGGAGCTGTTTTTT. Translated, it gives CATSRQVDGELFF.

A word on this clonotype: Being one base from a much bigger clone, this may be a read error. The chain couples TRBV27 to TRBJ1-5; tentatively, D is TRBD1 (6 bases). In germline, CDR1 is MNHEY, CDR2 SMNVEV (reference sequence). The CDR3 has 15 residues. Trimming removed 6 bases at V and 0 bases at J, with 12 bases between. The CDR3 nucleotides are TGTGCCAGCAGACAAAAGGGGGTTAGCAATCAGCCCCAGCATTTT. Translation: CASRQKGVSNQPQHF.

This clonotype occurred many times. This chain joins TRBV2 and TRBJ2-3, with 7 bases aligning to TRBD2. The V gene's germline CDR1 is SNHLY and CDR2 FYNNEI. The CDR3 extends over 14 amino acids. The V gene end was trimmed by 5 bases and the J gene end by 1 base; junction bases not matched to a gene: 3. CDR3 protein: CASSRGGGTDTQYF. CDR3 bases: TGTGCCAGCAGTCGCGGGGGTGGCACAGATACGCAGTATTTT.

This clonotype was seen at least ten times. The CDR3 loop reads CASTRGQGSYGYTF. CDR3 DNA sequence: TGTGCCAGCACCAGAGGACAGGGATCCTATGGCTACACCTTC. This chain connects TRBV12-3 or TRBV12-4 to TRBJ1-2, with TRBD1 identical over 8 bases. CDR3 length: 14 amino acids. Losses at the gene ends were 7 bases for V and 4 bases for J; bases not matched to a gene: 8.

This clonotype was seen repeatedly, ten times or more. The genes are TRBV2 and TRBJ2-5; 7 nucleotides line up with TRBD1. The V segment lost 1 base and the J segment 5 bases; nucleotides outside the gene matches: 7. The CDR3 is made up of 15 amino acids. CDR1 is SNHLY, CDR2 FYNNEI, per germline. CDR3 in amino acids: CASSEGRQGYETQYF. CDR3 DNA: TGTGCCAGCAGTGAAGGGAGACAGGGATATGAGACCCAGTACTTC.

This clonotype was counted ten times or more. The rearrangement joins TRBV7-2 to TRBJ1-6, with 10 bases fitting TRBD1. The CDR3 is 14 residues long. Germline V gene sequence: CDR1 SGHTA, CDR2 FQGNSA. Trimming at V came to 8 bases and at J to 7 bases, leaving 5 bases not matched to a gene. The CDR3 here is CASYRDRGNSPLHF. DNA of the CDR3: TGTGCCAGCTACCGGGACAGGGGAAATTCACCCCTCCACTTT.

The genes are TRBV4-3 and TRBJ2-2, with D perhaps matching TRBD1 (6 bases). V was clipped by 3 bases and J by 11 bases, with 22 bases between them. Germline CDR1 is LGHNA and CDR2 is YSLEER. The CDR3 has 16 residues. The CDR3 protein is CASSQLNRVDNGELFF. Here the CDR3 DNA reads TGCGCCAGCAGCCAGCTAAACAGGGTTGATAATGGAGAGCTGTTTTTT.

This clonotype was picked up a small number of times. This chain links TRBV4-3 with TRBJ1-2; D not resolved. Germline loops: CDR1 LGHNA, CDR2 YSLEER. Between the trimmed V and J ends, which lost 1 base and 4 bases, there was a span of 19 bases. There are 17 residues in the CDR3. Written as DNA, the CDR3 is TGCGCCAGCAGCCAAGCATTCACCCTTTCGGAGGGCTATGGCTACACCTTC. This encodes CASSQAFTLSEGYGYTF.

The rearrangement joins TRBV9 to TRBJ2-5, with 10 nucleotides matching TRBD1. Germline CDR1 reads SGDLS; CDR2 reads YYNGEE. The V gene end was trimmed by 1 base and the J gene end by 5 bases; junction bases not matched to a gene: 2. The CDR3 extends over 14 amino acids. This chain's CDR3 is CASSVTGQGETQYF. For the CDR3, the DNA is TGTGCCAGCAGCGTAACGGGACAGGGGGAGACCCAGTACTTC.